This TCR beta chain was sequenced in a study of blood T cell repertoires in COVID-19. As for the study in general: From T cells, B-cell-depleted T cells, or PBMCs came the material, which was cDNA or gDNA.

In the study's own analysis: Nucleated cell number was recorded as an estimate derived from reference gene primer amplification. Only in-frame clones appear in the TCRdb table, and some are missing; sequencing was by immunoSEQ multiplex PCR. The D gene and trimming were derived from the DNA, and the V and J assignments and clone size from that table. The table includes 140,000 to 150,000 clones, 75% to 85% detected once. This CDR3 has 15 residues. V lost 10 bases to trimming and J lost 1 base, with 19 bases between them. Germline CDR1 reads SGHVS; CDR2 reads FQNEAQ. The chain recombines TRBV7-8 with TRBJ1-1, with D unresolved. This TCR was sampled from a man in his sixties with active or convalescent COVID-19. The sample was peripheral blood. The CDR3 loop is CATENPSHSNTEAFF. The CDR3 DNA reads TGTGCCACCGAAAACCCAAGTCACTCGAACACTGAAGCTTTCTTT.